This record covers a single TCR beta chain. This sample is drawn from a study of cytomegalovirus exposure and HLA in healthy donors. In the PCR, 60 Vbeta and 13 Jbeta primers were used. The data were produced by immunoSEQ multiplex PCR, yet TCRdb's version contains in-frame clones alone and is incomplete. The table lists more than 110,000 clones, roughly 80% of them singletons. From germline, CDR1 is MNHEY and CDR2 SMNVEV (reference sequence). The V end was cut by 3 bases, the J end by 2 bases, with 15 bases between. This CDR3 spans 16 amino acids. Input material: PBMCs. The chain has TRBV27 and TRBJ2-3, with D unclear. The receptor was derived from a woman aged 45 to 65 in good health and CMV-seropositive. The CDR3 sequence is CASSLAAPRFTDTQYF. Here the CDR3 DNA reads TGTGCCAGCAGTTTGGCGGCACCTAGATTCACAGATACGCAGTATTTT.